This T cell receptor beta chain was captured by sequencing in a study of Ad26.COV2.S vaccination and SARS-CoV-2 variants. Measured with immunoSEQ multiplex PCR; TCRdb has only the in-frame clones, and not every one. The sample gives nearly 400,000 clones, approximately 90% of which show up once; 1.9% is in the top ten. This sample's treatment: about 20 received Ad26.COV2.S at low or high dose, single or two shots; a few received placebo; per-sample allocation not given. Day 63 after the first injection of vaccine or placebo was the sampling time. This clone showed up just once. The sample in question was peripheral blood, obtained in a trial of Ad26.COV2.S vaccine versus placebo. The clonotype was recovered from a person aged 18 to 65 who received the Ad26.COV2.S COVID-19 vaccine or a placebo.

CDR3 DNA: TGTGCCAGCAGCTCTACTAGCGGGGAGACCCAGTACTTC. Amino acid sequence: CASSSTSGETQYF. J is TRBJ2-5 and V is TRBV5-4; 9 bases fit TRBD2. The length of the CDR3 is 13 residues. CDR1 SGHNT and CDR2 YYREEE come from the germline V gene (reference sequence). V trimming: 3 bases; J trimming: 5 bases; junction bases outside the gene matches: 2.